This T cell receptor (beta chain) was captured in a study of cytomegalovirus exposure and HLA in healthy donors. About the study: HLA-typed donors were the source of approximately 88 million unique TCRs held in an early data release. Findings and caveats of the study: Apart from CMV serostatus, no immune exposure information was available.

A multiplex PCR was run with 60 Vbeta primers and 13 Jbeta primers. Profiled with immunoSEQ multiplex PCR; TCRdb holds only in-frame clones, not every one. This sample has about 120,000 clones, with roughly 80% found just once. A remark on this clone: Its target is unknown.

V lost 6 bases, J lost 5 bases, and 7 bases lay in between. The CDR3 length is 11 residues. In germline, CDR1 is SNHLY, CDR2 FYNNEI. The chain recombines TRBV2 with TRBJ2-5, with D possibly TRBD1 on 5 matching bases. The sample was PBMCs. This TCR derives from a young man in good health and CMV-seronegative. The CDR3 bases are TGTGCCAGCAGCCAGGGTGAGACCCAGTACTTC. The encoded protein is CASSQGETQYF.